This TCR beta chain derives from a study of blood T cells in healthy people across ages. Overall study: Capturing about one barcoded beta molecule per two T cells was achieved by template switching. Study conclusions and caveats: Higher diversity, along with more naive CD4+ cells, distinguished long-lived donors from aged donors.

Between the trimmed V and J ends, which lost 1 base and 1 base, there was a span of 10 bases. This CDR3 contains 15 residues. Donation came from healthy Caucasian individuals in Russia who were aged about 6 to 95. With regard to this clonotype: Its antigen is unidentified.

A sample-barcoded 5' primer and a J-beta primer mix were used in a second PCR of roughly 7 to 11 cycles. All samples gave at least 2.5 million CDR3-containing paired-end reads. A single record per CDR3 protein comes from TCRdb applying MiXCR to the 5' RACE reads. The sample has 910,000 or so distinct CDR3 sequences, roughly half seen once. This TCR was sampled from a woman aged 55-69 years in good health. The chain uses TRBV12-3 or TRBV12-4 and TRBJ2-5; tentatively, D is TRBD2 (5 bases). Sequenced material: blood. The DNA for the CDR3 is TGTGCCAGCAGTTTAGGAGGGAGTACCCAAGAGACCCAGTACTTC. This sequence encodes CASSLGGSTQETQYF.